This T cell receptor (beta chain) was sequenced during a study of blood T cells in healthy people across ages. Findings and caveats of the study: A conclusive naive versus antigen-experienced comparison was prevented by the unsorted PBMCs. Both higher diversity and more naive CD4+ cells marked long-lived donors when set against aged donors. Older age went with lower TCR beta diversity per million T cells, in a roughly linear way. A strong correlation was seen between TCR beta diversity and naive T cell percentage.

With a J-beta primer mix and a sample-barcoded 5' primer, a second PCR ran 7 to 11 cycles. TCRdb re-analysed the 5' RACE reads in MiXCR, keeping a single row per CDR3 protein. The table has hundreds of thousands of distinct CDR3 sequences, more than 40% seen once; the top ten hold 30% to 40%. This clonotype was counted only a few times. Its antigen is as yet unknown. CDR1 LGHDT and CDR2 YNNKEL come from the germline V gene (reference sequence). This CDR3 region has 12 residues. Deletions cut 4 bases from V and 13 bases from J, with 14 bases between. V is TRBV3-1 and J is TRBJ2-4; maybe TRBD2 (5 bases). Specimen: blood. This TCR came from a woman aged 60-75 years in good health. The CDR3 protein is CASSLSLREQYF. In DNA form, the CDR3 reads TGTGCCAGCAGCCTGAGTCTTAGGGAGCAGTACTTC.